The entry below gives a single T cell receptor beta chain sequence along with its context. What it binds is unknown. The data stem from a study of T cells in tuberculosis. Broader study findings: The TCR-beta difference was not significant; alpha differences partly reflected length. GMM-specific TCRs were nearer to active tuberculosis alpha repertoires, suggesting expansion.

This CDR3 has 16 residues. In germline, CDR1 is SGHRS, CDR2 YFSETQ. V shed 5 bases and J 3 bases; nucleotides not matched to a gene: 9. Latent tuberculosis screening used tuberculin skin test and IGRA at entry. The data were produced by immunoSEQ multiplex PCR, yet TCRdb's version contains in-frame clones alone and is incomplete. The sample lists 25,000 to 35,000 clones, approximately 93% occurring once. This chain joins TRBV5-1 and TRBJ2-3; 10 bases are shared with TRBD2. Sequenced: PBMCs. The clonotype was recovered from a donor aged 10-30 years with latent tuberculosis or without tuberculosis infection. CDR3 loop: CASSPLAGATTDTQYF. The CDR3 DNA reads TGCGCCAGCAGTCCTCTAGCGGGGGCAACGACAGATACGCAGTATTTT. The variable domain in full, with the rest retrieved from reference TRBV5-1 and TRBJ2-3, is KAGVTQTPRYLIKTRGQQVTLSCSPISGHRSVSWYQQTPGQGLQFLFEYFSETQRNKGNFPGRFSGRQFSNSRSEMNVSTLELGDSALYLCASSPLAGATTDTQYFGPGTRLTVL.